Described below is a single T cell receptor (beta chain) sequence and its context. Its specificity is unknown. This specimen comes from a study of blood T cells in healthy people across ages. Study-level results: Estimates of total diversity, which came from one million sequenced T cells, were considered to be underestimates.

This CDR3 has 16 residues. Germline values: CDR1 SEHNR, CDR2 FQNEAQ (reference sequence). Trimming stripped 2 bases from V and 4 bases from J, with 17 bases between. It was with a sample-barcoded 5' primer and a J-beta primer mix that a second PCR of roughly 6 to 11 cycles was run. The template-switch adaptor, which had 12 random nucleotides, put a tag on each cDNA molecule. MiXCR, applied by TCRdb to the 5' RACE reads, yields one record per CDR3 protein. The data show about 580,000 distinct CDR3 sequences, less than 60% seen once. Donors were systemically healthy Caucasian individuals from Russia aged roughly 6 to 95 years.

Input material: blood. V and J are TRBV7-9 and TRBJ2-5, with D perhaps assigned TRBD1 or TRBD2 (6 bases each). The receptor was derived from a man older than 75 in good health. As DNA, the CDR3 is TGTGCCAGCAGCTTAATACAGGGAGGTAGAGGAGAGACCCAGTACTTC. Residues: CASSLIQGGRGETQYF. Variable domain in full (rest from reference TRBV7-9 and TRBJ2-5): DTGVSQNPRHKITKRGQNVTFRCDPISEHNRLYWYRQTLGQGPEFLTYFQNEAQLEKSRLLSDRFSAERPKGSFSTLEIQRTEQGDSAMYLCASSLIQGGRGETQYFGPGTRLLVL.